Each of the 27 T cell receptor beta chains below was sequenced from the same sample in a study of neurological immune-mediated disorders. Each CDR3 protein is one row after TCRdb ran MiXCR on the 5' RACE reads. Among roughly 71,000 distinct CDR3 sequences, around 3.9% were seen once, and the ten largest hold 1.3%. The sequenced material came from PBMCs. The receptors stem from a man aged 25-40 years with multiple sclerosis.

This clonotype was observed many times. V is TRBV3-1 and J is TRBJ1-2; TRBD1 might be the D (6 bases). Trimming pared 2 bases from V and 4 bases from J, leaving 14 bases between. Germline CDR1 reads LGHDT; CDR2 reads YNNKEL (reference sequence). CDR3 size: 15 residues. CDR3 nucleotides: TGTGCCAGCAGCCAACCCGACAGGCCGGGCTATGGCTACACCTTC. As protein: CASSQPDRPGYGYTF.

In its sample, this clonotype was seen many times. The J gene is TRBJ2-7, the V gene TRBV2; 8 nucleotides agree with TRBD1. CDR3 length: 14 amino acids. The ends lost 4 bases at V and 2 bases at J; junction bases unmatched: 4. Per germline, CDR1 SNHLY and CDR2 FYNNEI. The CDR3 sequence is CASSVGQAAYEQYF. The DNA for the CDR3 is TGTGCCAGCAGTGTGGGACAGGCTGCCTACGAGCAGTACTTC. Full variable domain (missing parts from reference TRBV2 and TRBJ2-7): EPEVTQTPSHQVTQMGQEVILRCVPISNHLYFYWYRQILGQKVEFLVSFYNNEISEKSEIFDDQFSVERPDGSNFTLKIRSTKLEDSAMYFCASSVGQAAYEQYFGPGTRLTVT.

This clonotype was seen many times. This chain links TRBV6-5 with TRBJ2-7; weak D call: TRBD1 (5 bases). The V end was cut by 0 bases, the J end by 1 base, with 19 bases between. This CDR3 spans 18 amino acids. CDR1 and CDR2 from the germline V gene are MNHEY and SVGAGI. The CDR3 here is CASSYSSRTYRKSYEQYF. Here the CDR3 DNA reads TGTGCCAGCAGTTACTCCAGTCGGACATACCGAAAATCCTACGAGCAGTACTTC.

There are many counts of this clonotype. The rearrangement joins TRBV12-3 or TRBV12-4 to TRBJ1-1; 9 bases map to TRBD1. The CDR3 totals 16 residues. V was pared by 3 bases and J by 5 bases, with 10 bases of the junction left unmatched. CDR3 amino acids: CASSFTGDRVKTEAFF. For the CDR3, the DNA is TGTGCCAGCAGTTTTACCGGGGACAGGGTAAAGACTGAAGCTTTCTTT.

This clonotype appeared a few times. The DNA of the CDR3 is TGTGCCAGCAACGCTTGGGGCAATCAGCCCCAGCATTTT. It specifies CASNAWGNQPQHF. This sequence joins TRBV6-1 and TRBJ1-5, with no clear D. V was trimmed by 7 bases and J by 2 bases, leaving 9 bases between them. The germline V gene has CDR1 MNHNS and CDR2 SASEGT. The CDR3 consists of 13 residues.

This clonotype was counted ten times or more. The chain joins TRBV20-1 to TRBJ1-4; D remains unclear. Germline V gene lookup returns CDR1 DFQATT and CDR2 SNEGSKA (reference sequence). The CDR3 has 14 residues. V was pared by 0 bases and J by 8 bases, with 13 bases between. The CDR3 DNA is TGCAGTGCTAGAGATCCGGGGAAAAGAGAAAAACTGTTTTTT. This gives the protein CSARDPGKREKLFF.

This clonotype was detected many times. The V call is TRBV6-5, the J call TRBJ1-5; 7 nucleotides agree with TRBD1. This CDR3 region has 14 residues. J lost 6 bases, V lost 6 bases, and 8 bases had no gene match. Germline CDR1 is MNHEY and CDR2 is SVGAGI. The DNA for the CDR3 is TGTGCCAGCAGGCACAGGGGTAAAAGTCAGCCCCAGCATTTT. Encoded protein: CASRHRGKSQPQHF.

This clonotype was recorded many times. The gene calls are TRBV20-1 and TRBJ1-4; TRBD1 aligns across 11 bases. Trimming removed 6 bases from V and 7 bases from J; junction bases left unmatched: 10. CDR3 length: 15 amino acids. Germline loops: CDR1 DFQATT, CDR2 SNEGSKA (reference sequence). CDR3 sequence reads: CSANPGQGASEKLFF. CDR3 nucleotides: TGCAGTGCCAATCCCGGACAGGGGGCGTCTGAAAAACTGTTTTTT.

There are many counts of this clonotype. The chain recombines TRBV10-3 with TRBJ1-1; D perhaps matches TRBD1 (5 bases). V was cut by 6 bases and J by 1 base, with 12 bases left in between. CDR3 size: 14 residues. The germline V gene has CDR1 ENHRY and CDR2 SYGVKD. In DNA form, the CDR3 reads TGTGCCATCAGCTCAGGGATCCCGAACACTGAAGCTTTCTTT. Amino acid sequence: CAISSGIPNTEAFF.

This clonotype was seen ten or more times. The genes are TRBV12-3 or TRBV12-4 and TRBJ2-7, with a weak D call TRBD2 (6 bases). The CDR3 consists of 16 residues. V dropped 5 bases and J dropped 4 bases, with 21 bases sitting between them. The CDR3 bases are TGTGCCAGCAGTCGGAGGGGTGGGGCCCCCTTTTACGAGCAGTACTTC. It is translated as CASSRRGGAPFYEQYF.

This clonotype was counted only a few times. The CDR3 DNA follows: TGCGCCAGCGGGGACAGAATGAACACTGAAGCTTTCTTT. Amino acids: CASGDRMNTEAFF. This chain joins TRBV5-1 and TRBJ1-1, with 7 positions matching TRBD1. The CDR3 spans 13 residues. Germline V gives CDR1 SGHRS, CDR2 YFSETQ. The V and J ends lost 7 bases and 0 bases, in that order; junction bases with no gene match: 3. The full variable domain, completed using reference TRBV5-1 and TRBJ1-1, is KAGVTQTPRYLIKTRGQQVTLSCSPISGHRSVSWYQQTPGQGLQFLFEYFSETQRNKGNFPGRFSGRQFSNSRSEMNVSTLELGDSALYLCASGDRMNTEAFFGQGTRLTVV.

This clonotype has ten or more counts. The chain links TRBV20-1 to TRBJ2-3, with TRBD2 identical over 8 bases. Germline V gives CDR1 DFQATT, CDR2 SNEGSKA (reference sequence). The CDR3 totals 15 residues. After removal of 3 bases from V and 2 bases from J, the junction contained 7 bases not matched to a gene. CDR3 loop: CSARISGDHTDTQYF. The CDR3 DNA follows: TGCAGTGCTAGGATTAGCGGGGACCACACAGATACGCAGTATTTT.

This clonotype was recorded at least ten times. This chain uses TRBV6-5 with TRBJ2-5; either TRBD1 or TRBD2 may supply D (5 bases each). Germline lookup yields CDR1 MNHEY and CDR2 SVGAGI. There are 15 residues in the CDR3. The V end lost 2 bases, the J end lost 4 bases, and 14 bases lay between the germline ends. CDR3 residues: CASSYGGMRGETQYF. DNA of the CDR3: TGTGCCAGCAGTTACGGGGGTATGAGAGGAGAGACCCAGTACTTC.

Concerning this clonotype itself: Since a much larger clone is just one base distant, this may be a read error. The CDR3 here is CTSSQGTDYEQYF. The CDR3 nucleotides are TGCACCAGCAGCCAAGGGACGGATTACGAGCAGTACTTC. The V and J genes are TRBV4-1 and TRBJ2-7, with D perhaps matching TRBD1 or TRBD2 (5 bases each). The CDR3 loop spans 13 amino acids. Looked up from germline, CDR1 is MGHRA and CDR2 is YSYEKL.

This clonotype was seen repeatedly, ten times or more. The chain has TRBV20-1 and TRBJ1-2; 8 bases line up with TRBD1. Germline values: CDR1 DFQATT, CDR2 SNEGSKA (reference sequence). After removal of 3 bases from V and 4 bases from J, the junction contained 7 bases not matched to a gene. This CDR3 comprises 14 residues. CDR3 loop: CSASSTGAGYGYTF. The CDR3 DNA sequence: TGCAGTGCTAGTTCGACAGGGGCCGGCTATGGCTACACCTTC.

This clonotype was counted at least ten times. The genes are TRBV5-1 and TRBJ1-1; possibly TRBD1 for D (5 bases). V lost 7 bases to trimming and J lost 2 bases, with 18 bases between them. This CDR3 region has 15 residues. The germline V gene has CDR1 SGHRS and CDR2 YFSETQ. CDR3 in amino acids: CASGDGSSLNTEAFF. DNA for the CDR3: TGCGCCAGCGGGGACGGGTCGAGTTTAAACACTGAAGCTTTCTTT.

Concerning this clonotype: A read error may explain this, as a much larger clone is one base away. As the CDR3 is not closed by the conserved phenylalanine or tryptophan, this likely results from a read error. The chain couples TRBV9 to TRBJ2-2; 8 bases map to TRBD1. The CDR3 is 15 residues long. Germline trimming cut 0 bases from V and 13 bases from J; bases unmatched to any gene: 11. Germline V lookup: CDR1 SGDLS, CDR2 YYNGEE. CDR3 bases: TGTGCCAGCAGCGTAGTGTCGAAGGGGACAGGCGGGCTGTTTTAT. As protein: CASSVVSKGTGGLFY.

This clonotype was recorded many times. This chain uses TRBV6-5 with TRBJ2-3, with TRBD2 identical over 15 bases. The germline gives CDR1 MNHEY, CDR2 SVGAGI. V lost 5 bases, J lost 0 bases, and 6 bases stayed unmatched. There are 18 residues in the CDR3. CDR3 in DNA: TGTGCCAGCAGTCCCTGGACTAGCGGGGGGGCTAGCACAGATACGCAGTATTTT. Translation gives CASSPWTSGGASTDTQYF.

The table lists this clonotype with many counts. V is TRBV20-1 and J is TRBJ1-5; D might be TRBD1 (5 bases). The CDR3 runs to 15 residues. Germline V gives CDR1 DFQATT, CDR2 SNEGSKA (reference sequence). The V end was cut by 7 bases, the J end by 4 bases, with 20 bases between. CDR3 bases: TGCAGTGTTCTCCCGACCCAGGGAGTTAATCAGCCCCAGCATTTT. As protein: CSVLPTQGVNQPQHF.

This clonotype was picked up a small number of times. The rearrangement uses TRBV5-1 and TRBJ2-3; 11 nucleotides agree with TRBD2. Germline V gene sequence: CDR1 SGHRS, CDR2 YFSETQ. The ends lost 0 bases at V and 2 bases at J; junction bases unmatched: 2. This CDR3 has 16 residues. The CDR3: CASSLVLAGDTDTQYF. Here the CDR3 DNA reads TGCGCCAGCAGCTTGGTACTAGCGGGGGACACAGATACGCAGTATTTT.

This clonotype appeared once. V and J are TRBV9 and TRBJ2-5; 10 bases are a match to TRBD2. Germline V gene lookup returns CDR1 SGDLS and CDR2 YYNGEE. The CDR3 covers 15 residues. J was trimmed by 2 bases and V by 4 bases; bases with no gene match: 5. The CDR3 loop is CASSPSGGSQETQYF. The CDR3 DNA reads TGTGCCAGCAGCCCTAGCGGGGGTTCGCAAGAGACCCAGTACTTC.

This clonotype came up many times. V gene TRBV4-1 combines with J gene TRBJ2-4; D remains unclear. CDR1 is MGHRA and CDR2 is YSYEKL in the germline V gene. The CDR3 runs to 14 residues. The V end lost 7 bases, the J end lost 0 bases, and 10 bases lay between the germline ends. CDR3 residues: CASTTTGAKNIQYF. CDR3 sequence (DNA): TGCGCCAGCACCACTACCGGAGCCAAAAACATTCAGTACTTC.

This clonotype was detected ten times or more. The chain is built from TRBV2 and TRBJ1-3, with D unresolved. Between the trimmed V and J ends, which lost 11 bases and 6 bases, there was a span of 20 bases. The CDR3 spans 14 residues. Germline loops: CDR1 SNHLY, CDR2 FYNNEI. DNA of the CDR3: TGTGCCGGAAGGACCGACGGATTTGTAAACACCATATATTTT. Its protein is CAGRTDGFVNTIYF.

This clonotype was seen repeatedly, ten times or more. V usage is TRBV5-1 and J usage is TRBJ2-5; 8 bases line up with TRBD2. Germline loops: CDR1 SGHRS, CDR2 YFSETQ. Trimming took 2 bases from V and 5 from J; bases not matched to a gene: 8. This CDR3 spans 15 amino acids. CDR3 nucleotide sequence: TGCGCCAGCAGCTTAGAAGGACTAGCTGTCGAGACCCAGTACTTC. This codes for CASSLEGLAVETQYF.

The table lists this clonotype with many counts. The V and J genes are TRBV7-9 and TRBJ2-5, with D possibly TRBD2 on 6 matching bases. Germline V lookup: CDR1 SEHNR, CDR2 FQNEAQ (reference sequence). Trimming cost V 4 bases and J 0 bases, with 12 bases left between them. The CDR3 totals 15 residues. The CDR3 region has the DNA TGTGCCAGCAGCTCTAGCGAGAGCTACCAAGAGACCCAGTACTTC. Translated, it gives CASSSSESYQETQYF.

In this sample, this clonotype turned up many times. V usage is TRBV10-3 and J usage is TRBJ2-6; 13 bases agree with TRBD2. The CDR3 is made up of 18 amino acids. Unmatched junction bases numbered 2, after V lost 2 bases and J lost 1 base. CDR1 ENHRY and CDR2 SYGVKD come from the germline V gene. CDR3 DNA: TGTGCCATCAGTGAGACTAGCGGGGGGGCATCTGGGGCCAACGTCCTGACTTTC. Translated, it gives CAISETSGGASGANVLTF.

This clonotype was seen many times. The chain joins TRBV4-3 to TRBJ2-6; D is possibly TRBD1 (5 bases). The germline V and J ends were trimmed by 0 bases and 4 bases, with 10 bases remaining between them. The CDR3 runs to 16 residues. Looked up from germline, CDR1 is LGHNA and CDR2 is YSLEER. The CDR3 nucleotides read TGCGCCAGCAGCCAAGAATTAGGGGCCGGGGCCAACGTCCTGACTTTC. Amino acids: CASSQELGAGANVLTF.